This entry lists 17 T cell receptor beta chains sequenced from one sample in a study of control samples from healthy donors and cancer patients. Clones were sequenced by immunoSEQ multiplex PCR, and TCRdb holds only the in-frame ones, with some missing. The sample lists roughly 120,000 clones, 75% to 90% occurring once. Sequences were obtained from PBMCs. These TCRs come from a woman between 50 and 59 years old with colorectal cancer.

The chain recombines TRBV7-8 with TRBJ2-1; D gene ambiguous. This CDR3 contains 15 residues. V dropped 0 bases and J dropped 1 base, with 7 bases sitting between them. Germline CDR1 SGHVS, CDR2 FQNEAQ. This CDR3 is CASSLAPGSYNEQFF. For the CDR3, the DNA is TGTGCCAGCAGCTTAGCGCCAGGTTCCTACAATGAGCAGTTCTTC.

CDR3 coding DNA: TGTGCCAGCAGCTTCAGGGGAAGCGCCACCGGGGAGCTGTTTTTT. This sequence encodes CASSFRGSATGELFF. The chain joins TRBV7-8 to TRBJ2-2; perhaps TRBD1 as D (6 bases). The CDR3 is made up of 15 amino acids. The germline V and J ends were trimmed by 3 bases and 4 bases, with 12 bases remaining between them. In germline, CDR1 is SGHVS, CDR2 FQNEAQ.

The chain is built from TRBV19 and TRBJ1-2; no definite D call. CDR3 length: 15 amino acids. Between the trimmed V and J ends, which lost 3 bases and 4 bases, there was a span of 15 bases. Germline values: CDR1 LNHDA, CDR2 SQIVND (reference sequence). DNA of the CDR3: TGTGCCAGTAGTATCGCTCCGATCTTAATCTATGGCTACACCTTC. Protein product: CASSIAPILIYGYTF.

This chain links TRBV30 with TRBJ1-4, with 10 bases matching TRBD1. This CDR3 has 14 amino acids. J gave up 6 bases and V 3 bases, and 4 bases lay outside the gene matches. Germline CDR1 reads GTSNPN; CDR2 reads SVGIG (reference sequence). The CDR3 bases are TGTGCCTGGAGCCTCGGGACAGGGGATGAAAAACTGTTTTTT. It yields the protein CAWSLGTGDEKLFF. Variable domain in full (rest from reference TRBV30 and TRBJ1-4): SQTIHQWPATLVQPVGSPLSLECTVEGTSNPNLYWYRQAAGRGLQLLFYSVGIGQISSEVPQNLSASRPQDRQFILSSKKLLLSDSGFYLCAWSLGTGDEKLFFGSGTQLSVL.

The chain carries TRBV6-5 and TRBJ1-5; D is undetermined. Germline V gene lookup returns CDR1 MNHEY and CDR2 SVGAGI. The CDR3 has 15 amino acids. The germline V and J ends were trimmed by 0 bases and 0 bases, with 6 bases remaining between them. In DNA, the CDR3 is TGTGCCAGCAGTTACTCGAGGGTTAGCAATCAGCCCCAGCATTTT. Translating it yields CASSYSRVSNQPQHF.

This chain uses TRBV6-5 with TRBJ2-6, with D hard to call. Trimming left V 5 bases short and J 0 bases short, with 8 bases between. Germline assignment: CDR1 MNHEY and CDR2 SVGAGI. The CDR3 spans 15 residues. Written as DNA, the CDR3 is TGTGCCAGCAGTCCCTCATTCTCTGGGGCCAACGTCCTGACTTTC. Translating gives CASSPSFSGANVLTF.

The chain is built from TRBV28 and TRBJ1-2; TRBD1 agrees at 8 bases. The trim removed 6 bases at V and 6 bases at J, leaving 3 bases unmatched. The CDR3 runs 12 residues. Germline assignment: CDR1 MDHEN and CDR2 SYDVKM. CDR3 nucleotides: TGTGCCAGCAGGGGACAGGATAATGGCTACACCTTC. Translation: CASRGQDNGYTF.

The gene calls are TRBV5-1 and TRBJ1-1, with a possible D match to TRBD1 (5 bases). V was cut by 4 bases and J by 1 base, with 17 bases left in between. Germline CDR1 and CDR2: SGHRS and YFSETQ. CDR3 size: 16 residues. The CDR3 region is CASSLTPGPSNTEAFF. DNA for the CDR3: TGCGCCAGCAGCCTCACGCCGGGACCCTCGAACACTGAAGCTTTCTTT. Based on the CDR3 plus reference TRBV5-1 and TRBJ1-1, the full variable domain is KAGVTQTPRYLIKTRGQQVTLSCSPISGHRSVSWYQQTPGQGLQFLFEYFSETQRNKGNFPGRFSGRQFSNSRSEMNVSTLELGDSALYLCASSLTPGPSNTEAFFGQGTRLTVV.

Only one count was recorded for this clone. The chain couples TRBV4-1 to TRBJ2-3; 12 bases line up with TRBD2. J lost 2 bases, V lost 3 bases, and 6 bases had no gene match. This CDR3 has 17 amino acids. The V gene's germline CDR1 is MGHRA and CDR2 YSYEKL. The CDR3 is CASSQARLAGDTDTQYF. The DNA for the CDR3 is TGCGCCAGCAGCCAGGCCAGACTAGCGGGAGACACAGATACGCAGTATTTT.

The gene calls are TRBV3-1 (or the pseudogene TRBV3-2) and TRBJ2-1; 7 nucleotides agree with TRBD2. Germline lookup yields CDR1 LGHDT and CDR2 YNNKEL (reference sequence). The CDR3 is made up of 16 amino acids. Unmatched junction bases numbered 4, after V lost 0 bases and J lost 2 bases. The CDR3 loop is CASSQDSSGTYNEQFF. In DNA, the CDR3 is TGTGCCAGCAGCCAAGACTCTAGCGGAACCTACAATGAGCAGTTCTTC.

V is TRBV7-9 and J is TRBJ2-7; D tentatively reads TRBD1 or TRBD2 (5 bases each). V was clipped by 4 bases and J by 2 bases, with 15 bases between them. The CDR3 consists of 15 residues. The V gene's germline CDR1 is SEHNR and CDR2 FQNEAQ (reference sequence). Here the CDR3 reads CASSSKTGATYEQYF. The CDR3 bases are TGTGCCAGCAGCTCCAAAACCGGGGCTACCTACGAGCAGTACTTC. The complete variable domain, with remaining parts taken from reference TRBV7-9 and TRBJ2-7, reads DTGVSQNPRHKITKRGQNVTFRCDPISEHNRLYWYRQTLGQGPEFLTYFQNEAQLEKSRLLSDRFSAERPKGSFSTLEIQRTEQGDSAMYLCASSSKTGATYEQYFGPGTRLTVT.

This chain joins TRBV7-9 and TRBJ1-5, with no clear D. With 0 bases removed from V and 6 bases from J, the gap between germline ends came to 9 bases. CDR3 size: 14 residues. Per germline, CDR1 SEHNR and CDR2 FQNEAQ (reference sequence). The CDR3 DNA is TGTGCCAGCAGCTTAGCTTTGGGGAGTCAGCCCCAGCATTTT. Protein: CASSLALGSQPQHF.

The gene calls are TRBV3-1 (or the pseudogene TRBV3-2) and TRBJ1-2; no reliable D call. V was cut by 3 bases and J by 8 bases, with 16 bases left in between. Germline assignment: CDR1 LGHDT and CDR2 YNNKEL (reference sequence). This CDR3 contains 14 residues. CDR3 sequence reads: CASSQKGTIKGYTF. The CDR3 nucleotides are TGTGCCAGCAGCCAGAAGGGTACTATCAAGGGCTACACCTTC.

This CDR3 is CASSLVASGSGNEQFF. DNA of the CDR3: TGCGCCAGCAGCTTGGTGGCTAGCGGGAGCGGTAATGAGCAGTTCTTC. This chain connects TRBV5-1 to TRBJ2-1, with 10 bases lining up with TRBD2. This CDR3 spans 16 amino acids. Germline V gives CDR1 SGHRS, CDR2 YFSETQ. With V trimmed by 0 bases and J by 7 bases, 7 bases remained unmatched.

This chain joins TRBV7-8 and TRBJ2-1, with 7 nucleotides matching TRBD2. Losses at the gene ends were 5 bases for V and 6 bases for J; bases not matched to a gene: 4. The V gene's germline CDR1 is SGHVS and CDR2 FQNEAQ. The CDR3 is 13 amino acids. This chain's CDR3 is CASSPWTSNEQFF. The CDR3 bases are TGTGCCAGCAGCCCGTGGACTAGCAATGAGCAGTTCTTC.

The rearrangement joins TRBV25-1 to TRBJ1-1; possibly TRBD1 for D (6 bases). The CDR3 runs to 13 residues. The ends were cut back, 4 bases at V and 5 bases at J, with 11 bases in the middle. In germline, CDR1 is MGHDK, CDR2 SYGVNS. CDR3 DNA: TGTGCCAGCAGTGGGGGGGGCCTGACTGAAGCTTTCTTT. The encoded protein is CASSGGGLTEAFF.

This clone was seen only once. J is TRBJ2-3 and V is TRBV30; TRBD1 matches at 7 bases. V trimming: 2 bases; J trimming: 2 bases; junction bases outside the gene matches: 10. CDR1 and CDR2 from the germline V gene are GTSNPN and SVGIG (reference sequence). The CDR3 contains 16 residues. DNA for the CDR3: TGTGCCTGGAGTAACGGACAGGAGACTTTCACAGATACGCAGTATTTT. It is translated as CAWSNGQETFTDTQYF.